Sequencing of this T cell receptor (beta chain) was carried out in a study of CD8 T cells in ankylosing spondylitis. A quantitative 5'-RACE method, one with molecular barcodes, was used to make TCR beta libraries. In TCRdb, the 5' RACE reads were re-called with MiXCR into one record per CDR3 protein. The top ten hold around 13% of the sample, which has about 360,000 distinct CDR3 sequences, roughly 20% seen once. Study-wide results and limits: Past studies reported some motif variants in reactive arthritis synovial fluid and blood.

As concerns this clonotype: No antigen is known for it.

CDR1 and CDR2 from the germline V gene are MNHEY and SMNVEV (reference sequence). Trimming stripped 0 bases from V and 7 bases from J, with 16 bases between. The CDR3 spans 15 residues. Sequencing was carried out using blood, either unsorted or a sorted T cell fraction (not recorded which). The chain recombines TRBV27 with TRBJ2-7; tentative D call: TRBD2 (5 bases). The sequence came from a male donor with ankylosing spondylitis or in good health (not recorded which). The CDR3 reads CASSLSYPPRREQYF. In nucleotides, the CDR3 is TGTGCCAGCAGTTTATCGTACCCCCCTAGGAGGGAGCAGTACTTC.